This TCR beta chain is drawn from a study of control samples from healthy donors and cancer patients. The data were produced by immunoSEQ multiplex PCR, yet TCRdb's version contains in-frame clones alone and is incomplete. The table has 140,000 or so clones, roughly nine tenths seen once. The sequence derives from a man aged 30-40 years in good health. The sequenced sample consisted of blood.

CDR3 coding DNA: TGTGCCTCGGGACAGGGAACACCGGGCTACACCTTC. Its protein product is CASGQGTPGYTF. The chain employs TRBV7-2 and TRBJ1-2; TRBD1 matches 9 bases. Germline V gene sequence: CDR1 SGHTA, CDR2 FQGNSA. CDR3 size: 12 residues. With 11 bases clipped from V and 8 bases from J, the junction kept 9 bases outside the gene matches.